The 10 T cell receptor beta chains reported below all come from one sample, sequenced in a study of tissue T cells after allogeneic stem cell transplantation. Described time point: mouse harvest day 14 after allogeneic transplant. Each mouse received 10^7 T-cell-depleted marrow cells plus 10^6 splenic CD5+ T cells by tail vein. The protocol was immunoSEQ multiplex PCR, while the TCRdb copy is restricted to in-frame clones and leaves out a portion. This repertoire shows 590 or so clones, around half found once; its top ten account for approximately 49%. Sequencing was carried out using spleen. The receptors come from a female BALB/c mouse given C57BL/6 T cells with graft-versus-host disease after an allogeneic hematopoietic cell transplant.

Comment on this clone: Gene names denote mouse genes. The read finishes 1 residue shy of the CDR3 end, and the germline J gene is used to complete it. The J gene is TRBJ1-1, the V gene TRBV26; D might be TRBD1 (5 bases). CDR1 KGHPV and CDR2 FQNQEV come from the germline V gene (reference sequence). V lost 6 bases and J 5 bases, leaving 7 bases between the germline ends. The CDR3 loop spans 11 amino acids. The DNA read from the CDR3 is TGTGCCAGCAGCAGGGAGACAGAAGTCTTC. Residues: CASSRETEVF. The CDR3 reads in full as CASSRETEVFF.

Details on this clone: Gene names refer to mouse genes. Other nucleotide sequences in the sample specify the same CDR3. CDR3 bases read: TGTGGTGCTAGGGTGGGGGGGGCGGAGGAACAGTAC. Translation gives CGARVGGAEEQY. The whole CDR3 protein is CGARVGGAEEQYF. The V gene is TRBV20, the J gene TRBJ2-7, with 8 bases lining up with TRBD2. The CDR3 extends 1 residue past the end of the read, so its final part is completed from the germline J gene. Germline CDR1 is GFQATS and CDR2 is STVNSAI. The CDR3 spans 13 residues. The V segment lost 1 base and the J segment 7 bases; nucleotides outside the gene matches: 6.

This clone was counted only a few times. All gene names here are mouse names. The sequence runs out 1 residue before the end of the CDR3; the remainder is reconstructed from the germline J gene. This chain connects TRBV5 to TRBJ2-1, with 11 positions matching TRBD2. With V trimmed by 4 bases and J by 1 base, 3 bases remained unmatched. The germline V gene has CDR1 LGHNA and CDR2 YNLKQL (reference sequence). This CDR3 is 16 amino acids long. Partial CDR3 DNA: TGTGCCAGCAGCCCACTGGGGGGGCGAAACTATGCTGAGCAGTTC. Translating it yields CASSPLGGRNYAEQF. The whole CDR3 sequence is CASSPLGGRNYAEQFF.

A remark on this clone: All gene names here are mouse names. With the read ending 1 residue before the CDR3 end, the germline J gene is used to fill in that end. The chain carries TRBV3 and TRBJ2-1; D is possibly TRBD2 (6 bases). The ends were cut back, 2 bases at V and 7 bases at J, with 15 bases in the middle. The CDR3 is 15 residues long. Germline V gives CDR1 SNHLY, CDR2 FYNGKV (reference sequence). The DNA read from the CDR3 is TGTGCCAGCAGCTTAAGTTCGGGGGGTGGGGCTGAGCAGTTC. Residues: CASSLSSGGGAEQF. The complete CDR3 protein is CASSLSSGGGAEQFF.

By sample share, this clone is large (0.1 to 1%). The genes are named according to mouse. Read coverage stops 1 residue before the CDR3 terminus; the germline J gene supplies the remainder. The V gene is TRBV4, the J gene TRBJ2-5, with 9 bases fitting TRBD2. This CDR3 has 15 residues. V shed 6 bases and J 0 bases; nucleotides not matched to a gene: 4. CDR1 and CDR2 from the germline V gene are LGHDT and YNNKQL (reference sequence). The CDR3 sequence: CASRRDWANQDTQYF. CDR3 DNA, as far as it was read: TGTGCCAGCAGAAGGGACTGGGCTAACCAAGACACCCAGTAC.

Details on this clone: A far larger clone is only one base removed, so a read error is likely. Each gene name is a mouse one. The read falls 1 residue short of the CDR3 end, and the missing part is taken from the germline J gene. The chain couples TRBV13-2 to TRBJ2-5; the D gene is possibly TRBD1 (6 bases). Germline assignment: CDR1 NNHNN and CDR2 SYGAGS (reference sequence). This CDR3 region has 15 residues. With 7 bases removed from V and 0 bases from J, the gap between germline ends came to 15 bases. CDR3: CASSPTGFNQDTQYF. The sequenced part of the CDR3 DNA is TGTGCCAGCAGTCCCACAGGGTTTAACCAAGACACCCAGTAC.

To note about this clone: Genes here carry mouse names. The read stops 1 residue short of the end of the CDR3; the missing end is completed from the germline J gene. This sequence joins TRBV16 and TRBJ2-3; D is possibly TRBD2 (6 bases). Per germline, CDR1 SGHSA and CDR2 FRNQAP. This CDR3 is built from 15 residues. The V gene lost 2 bases and the J gene lost 1 base, with 10 bases spanning the gap. The CDR3 sequence is CASSLLLGGAETLYF. Partial CDR3 DNA: TGTGCAAGCAGCTTACTCTTGGGGGGTGCAGAAACGCTGTAT.

Regarding this clone: Each gene name is a mouse one. Coverage ceases 1 residue before the CDR3 finishes, and the germline J gene fills in the end. The J gene is TRBJ2-5, the V gene TRBV4; the D is unclear. Trimming stripped 3 bases from V and 2 bases from J, with 3 bases between. This CDR3 has 12 residues. Germline CDR1 reads LGHDT; CDR2 reads YNNKQL (reference sequence). The CDR3 DNA, read in part, is TGTGCCAGCAGCTACCTCCAAGACACCCAGTAC. Encoded protein: CASSYLQDTQY. The whole CDR3 protein reads CASSYLQDTQYF. Filled out from reference TRBV4 and TRBJ2-5, the complete variable domain reads ETAVFQTPNYHVTQVGNEVSFNCKQTLGHDTMYWYKQDSKKLLKIMFSYNNKQLIVNETVPRRFSPQSSDKAHLNLRIKSVEPEDSAVYLCASSYLQDTQYFGPGTRLLVL.

Comment on this clone: The gene symbols are mouse symbols. The sequenced fragment ends 1 residue before the CDR3 boundary, so the rest is inferred from the germline J gene. This chain links TRBV29 with TRBJ2-7, with D possibly being TRBD1 (6 bases). V gave up 6 bases and J gave up 4 bases, with 7 bases separating them. The CDR3 extends over 11 amino acids. Germline V lookup: CDR1 MSHET, CDR2 SYDVDS. CDR3 bases read: TGTGCTAGCAGAACAGGGTATGAACAGTAC. Amino acid sequence: CASRTGYEQY. The CDR3 in its entirety is CASRTGYEQYF.

Of note for this clone: Gene names follow the mouse nomenclature. The sequenced fragment ends 1 residue before the CDR3 boundary, so the rest is inferred from the germline J gene. The V gene is TRBV13-2, the J gene TRBJ1-1; no firm D call. The CDR3 is 10 amino acids. Germline CDR1 is NNHNN and CDR2 is SYGAGS (reference sequence). The V gene lost 7 bases and the J gene lost 5 bases, with 6 bases spanning the gap. The CDR3 region is CASRGTEVFF. Partial CDR3 DNA: TGTGCCAGCCGAGGGACAGAAGTCTTC.